Listed here are 21 T cell receptor beta chains from one sample, sequenced in a study of early T cells in non-severe SARS-CoV-2 infection. TCRdb re-derived calls from the 5' RACE reads in MiXCR, one entry per CDR3 protein. The table has 95,000 to 110,000 distinct CDR3 sequences, more than 9.5% seen once. Material for sequencing was whole blood. These receptors all come from an adult who was a healthcare worker with PCR-confirmed SARS-CoV-2 infection or an uninfected control (not recorded which).

This clonotype was detected only a few times. The chain uses TRBV5-1 and TRBJ2-1; D possibly corresponds to TRBD2 (5 bases). The V gene lost 4 bases and the J gene lost 5 bases, with 16 bases spanning the gap. This CDR3 spans 15 amino acids. Germline-derived CDR1 and CDR2 are SGHRS and YFSETQ. The CDR3 region has the DNA TGCGCCAGCAGCCGGACCGGTGACTACGACAATGAGCAGTTCTTC. It codes for CASSRTGDYDNEQFF.

The rearrangement links TRBV20-1 to TRBJ2-7; tentatively, D is TRBD1 (6 bases). The CDR3 is 11 amino acids. V was pared by 6 bases and J by 6 bases, with 12 bases between. Germline V gene data show CDR1 as DFQATT and CDR2 as SNEGSKA (reference sequence). The CDR3 here is CSAFDRREQYF. The DNA for the CDR3 is TGCAGTGCCTTCGACAGGCGCGAGCAGTACTTC.

In this sample, this clonotype turned up many times. The V gene is TRBV5-1, the J gene TRBJ2-1; no firm D call. Germline V lookup: CDR1 SGHRS, CDR2 YFSETQ. The V and J ends lost 4 bases and 9 bases respectively, with 11 bases between them. This CDR3 has 12 amino acids. CDR3 protein: CASSPQSGEQFF. The CDR3, as DNA: TGCGCCAGCAGCCCTCAGTCGGGTGAGCAGTTCTTC.

The rearrangement links TRBV28 to TRBJ1-5; D gene unclear. This CDR3 is built from 12 residues. The germline CDR1 and CDR2 sequences are MDHEN and SYDVKM. The V end was cut by 9 bases, the J end by 5 bases, with 11 bases between. The CDR3: CASLPPDQPQHF. CDR3 coding DNA: TGTGCCAGTCTGCCCCCGGATCAGCCCCAGCATTTT.

Turning to this clonotype: Relative to the germline gene, one junction end is altered; a read error may explain this. The chain uses TRBV6-2 or TRBV6-3 and TRBJ2-1, with D possibly matching TRBD2 (5 bases). Germline V gene data show CDR1 as MNHEY and CDR2 as SVGEGT. The CDR3 spans 12 residues. The CDR3 is CASTPLLDEQFF. The CDR3 region has the DNA TGTGCCAGCACGCCCTTACTAGATGAACAGTTCTTC.

The chain couples TRBV12-2 to TRBJ1-6; no DNA check was done on the table's D call, TRBD1. TRBV12-2 counts as a pseudogene. CDR3 length: 17 amino acids. The CDR3 sequence is CASRPGQCFSYNSPLHF. CDR3 DNA sequence: TGTGCAAGTCGCCCGGGACAGTGTTTCTCCTATAATTCACCCCTCCACTTT.

About this clonotype itself: The conserved closing phenylalanine or tryptophan is absent in this CDR3, likely reflecting a read error. Because the CDR3's place on the DNA is in doubt, the DNA is left out and the CDR3 is given as listed by TCRdb. The chain has TRBV11-2 and TRBJ2-7; whether TRBD2, the table's D call, matches the DNA was not checked. Per the germline V gene, CDR1 is SGHAT and CDR2 is FQNNGV. Including both end residues, the CDR3 is 13 amino acids long. This CDR3 reads CASSTSGLAGDTR.

The V gene is TRBV23-1, the J gene TRBJ2-3; D gene ambiguous. TRBV23-1 is recorded as an ORF, its role being uncertain. Trimming removed 3 bases from V and 1 base from J, with 14 bases in between. This CDR3 comprises 16 residues. The CDR3 loop is CASSHASLERTDTQYF. The DNA for the CDR3 is TGCGCCAGCAGTCATGCGTCCTTAGAGCGCACAGATACGCAGTATTTT.

This clonotype was counted ten times or more. This chain joins TRBV6-1 and TRBJ2-7, with D perhaps assigned TRBD1 or TRBD2 (5 bases each). In germline, CDR1 is MNHNS, CDR2 SASEGT. V lost 4 bases, J lost 4 bases, and 14 bases lay in between. This CDR3 contains 14 residues. The CDR3 DNA is TGTGCCAGCAGTGGTGAGGGGCCAAAATACGAGCAGTACTTC. Translation gives CASSGEGPKYEQYF.

The rearrangement joins TRBV3-1 to TRBJ2-1; unclear D gene. This CDR3 spans 12 amino acids. V shed 0 bases and J shed 12 bases, with 9 bases lying between them. The germline V gene encodes CDR1 LGHDT and CDR2 YNNKEL (reference sequence). The CDR3 spells CASSQDWSGQFF. In DNA, the CDR3 is TGTGCCAGCAGCCAAGATTGGTCTGGGCAGTTCTTC.

This clonotype was seen more than once but under ten times. CDR3 loop: CASSSGALGDLLAKNIQYF. CDR3 in DNA: TGTGCCAGCAGTAGTGGGGCGTTAGGTGACCTTCTTGCCAAAAACATTCAGTACTTC. V gene TRBV28 combines with J gene TRBJ2-4, with a weak D call TRBD1 (5 bases). CDR3 length: 19 residues. Trimming left V 5 bases short and J 1 base short, with 24 bases between. Germline lookup yields CDR1 MDHEN and CDR2 SYDVKM.

The chain recombines TRBV19 with TRBJ2-1; D gene ambiguous. CDR1 and CDR2 from the germline V gene are LNHDA and SQIVND (reference sequence). The V end was cut by 8 bases, the J end by 6 bases, with 11 bases between. CDR3 size: 12 residues. In DNA, the CDR3 is TGTGCCAGTGGTACGGGTCCCAATGAGCAGTTCTTC. Residues: CASGTGPNEQFF.

The genes are TRBV19 and TRBJ1-3, with TRBD1 matching 7 bases. V dropped 7 bases and J dropped 0; count of bases not matched to a gene: 9. CDR3 length: 16 residues. Germline V gene data show CDR1 as LNHDA and CDR2 as SQIVND (reference sequence). The CDR3, as DNA: TGTGCCAGTAACCTCCGCAACAGGGGCTCTGGAAACACCATATATTTT. Translated: CASNLRNRGSGNTIYF. The full variable domain, its missing parts supplied by reference TRBV19 and TRBJ1-3, is DGGITQSPKYLFRKEGQNVTLSCEQNLNHDAMYWYRQDPGQGLRLIYYSQIVNDFQKGDIAEGYSVSREKKESFPLTVTSAQKNPTAFYLCASNLRNRGSGNTIYFGEGSWLTVV.

J is TRBJ1-5 and V is TRBV28; unclear D gene. Between the trimmed V and J ends, which lost 3 bases and 3 bases, there was a span of 24 bases. Germline CDR1 is MDHEN and CDR2 is SYDVKM. The CDR3 length is 19 residues. The CDR3 DNA sequence: TGTGCCAGCAGTTTCGTTTTAGAACCGCCGATAAGCTACAATCAGCCCCAGCATTTT. This translates into CASSFVLEPPISYNQPQHF.

This clonotype was observed many times. The V call is TRBV10-3, the J call TRBJ2-1; 10 nucleotides agree with TRBD2. Germline V gene data show CDR1 as ENHRY and CDR2 as SYGVKD. CDR3 length: 14 amino acids. Trimming at V came to 7 bases and at J to 7 bases, leaving 7 bases not matched to a gene. The CDR3 spells CAIKAAGGTNEQFF. CDR3 coding DNA: TGTGCCATCAAGGCAGCGGGAGGGACGAATGAGCAGTTCTTC.

This chain connects TRBV12-3 or TRBV12-4 to TRBJ2-6; D is ambiguous. The CDR3 runs 17 residues. V lost 1 base to trimming and J lost 2 bases, with 12 bases between them. In nucleotides, the CDR3 is TGTGCCAGCAGTTTAGGTCTGAGCGCTCCTGGGGCCAACGTCCTGACTTTC. Translating it yields CASSLGLSAPGANVLTF.

The rearrangement links TRBV28 to TRBJ1-5; tentatively, D is TRBD1 (5 bases). Between the trimmed V and J ends, which lost 3 bases and 5 bases, there was a span of 20 bases. This CDR3 region has 17 residues. The germline CDR1 and CDR2 sequences are MDHEN and SYDVKM. Here the CDR3 DNA reads TGTGCCAGCAGTTTTGATCCCGTGGAAGGGGTAGATCAGCCCCAGCATTTT. This gives the protein CASSFDPVEGVDQPQHF.

This clonotype appeared a few times. V and J are TRBV5-4 and TRBJ2-3, with D unresolved. Germline assignment: CDR1 SGHNT and CDR2 YYREEE (reference sequence). Between the trimmed V and J ends, which lost 4 bases and 0 bases, there was a span of 9 bases. The CDR3 spans 14 residues. As DNA, the CDR3 is TGTGCCAGCAGCCATTTATCTAGCACAGATACGCAGTATTTT. Translating gives CASSHLSSTDTQYF.

V usage is TRBV28 and J usage is TRBJ2-4, with D tentatively TRBD1 (6 bases). Trimming stripped 7 bases from V and 6 bases from J, with 16 bases between. CDR3 size: 14 residues. Per the germline V gene, CDR1 is MDHEN and CDR2 is SYDVKM. The CDR3 loop is CASTRSTGRNIQYF. DNA for the CDR3: TGTGCCAGCACCAGGTCAACAGGGCGAAACATTCAGTACTTC.

The V call is TRBV7-9, the J call TRBJ2-7; a possible D gene is TRBD1 (6 bases). The CDR3 loop spans 15 amino acids. V shed 2 bases and J shed 3 bases, with 14 bases lying between them. Germline V lookup: CDR1 SEHNR, CDR2 FQNEAQ (reference sequence). The CDR3 protein is CASSLQEDSHYEQYF. The CDR3 coding sequence is TGTGCCAGCAGCTTACAAGAGGACAGCCACTACGAGCAGTACTTC.

This clonotype was seen a few times. The rearrangement links TRBV20-1 to TRBJ1-1; no firm D call. The V end lost 3 bases, the J end lost 3 bases, and 11 bases lay between the germline ends. The CDR3 loop spans 13 amino acids. Germline V gene sequence: CDR1 DFQATT, CDR2 SNEGSKA (reference sequence). The CDR3 here is CSASRTVDTEAFF. The CDR3 DNA follows: TGCAGTGCTAGTAGAACGGTCGACACTGAAGCTTTCTTT.